The 8 T cell receptor beta chains in this list originate from one sample, sequenced in a study of neurological immune-mediated disorders. Via MiXCR, TCRdb re-called the 5' RACE reads, giving one row per CDR3 protein. This table holds tens of thousands of distinct CDR3 sequences, 6.5% to 8% found once. The sample comprised PBMCs. The receptors originated from a woman in her forties in good health.

This clonotype was detected many times. The chain links TRBV27 to TRBJ2-5; 7 bases are a match to TRBD1. The V gene end was trimmed by 1 base and the J gene end by 5 bases; junction bases not matched to a gene: 7. Germline CDR1 is MNHEY and CDR2 is SMNVEV (reference sequence). The CDR3 is 15 residues long. The CDR3 sequence is CASSLYQGEKETQYF. CDR3 nucleotide sequence: TGTGCCAGCAGTTTATATCAGGGGGAGAAGGAGACCCAGTACTTC.

Sample share makes this clonotype medium-sized. The chain combines TRBV12-3 or TRBV12-4 with TRBJ2-7; D is ambiguous. V was trimmed by 3 bases and J by 0 bases, leaving 9 bases between them. This CDR3 is built from 14 residues. The CDR3 DNA sequence: TGTGCCAGCAGTTTTATTCCCATCTCCTACGAGCAGTACTTC. It specifies CASSFIPISYEQYF.

This clonotype was recorded at least ten times. The chain recombines TRBV20-1 with TRBJ2-3; TRBD1 might be the D (5 bases). V was clipped by 0 bases and J by 0 bases, with 10 bases between them. This CDR3 contains 15 residues. CDR1 and CDR2 (germline): DFQATT, SNEGSKA (reference sequence). The CDR3 loop is CSARDMTASTDTQYF. In nucleotides, the CDR3 is TGCAGTGCTAGAGATATGACAGCTAGCACAGATACGCAGTATTTT.

This clonotype has a count of ten or more. The CDR3: CSAPTGGETQYF. The DNA of the CDR3 is TGCAGTGCTCCGACAGGGGGAGAGACCCAGTACTTC. This chain links TRBV20-1 with TRBJ2-5, with 9 bases lining up with TRBD1. From germline, CDR1 is DFQATT and CDR2 SNEGSKA (reference sequence). V lost 5 bases, J lost 4 bases, and 2 bases stayed unmatched. The CDR3 has 12 residues.

The sample holds many counts of this clonotype. This chain's CDR3 is CASSPPFEGTEAFF. The CDR3 nucleotides are TGTGCCAGCTCACCGCCCTTTGAAGGCACTGAAGCTTTCTTT. V gene TRBV18 combines with J gene TRBJ1-1; D ambiguous. CDR1 and CDR2 (germline): KGHSH, LQKENI. V lost 3 bases to trimming and J lost 4 bases, with 12 bases between them. CDR3 length equals 14 residues. Full variable domain (remainder filled in from reference TRBV18 and TRBJ1-1): NAGVMQNPRHLVRRRGQEARLRCSPMKGHSHVYWYRQLPEEGLKFMVYLQKENIIDESGMPKERFSAEFPKEGPSILRIQQVVRGDSAAYFCASSPPFEGTEAFFGQGTRLTVV.

This clonotype was picked up many times. The rearrangement uses TRBV3-1 and TRBJ2-7; D might be TRBD1 or TRBD2, each matching 5 bases. V was cut by 1 base and J by 6 bases, with 7 bases left in between. Germline CDR1 is LGHDT and CDR2 is YNNKEL (reference sequence). CDR3 length: 12 amino acids. Here the CDR3 DNA reads TGTGCCAGCAGCCAAGGAGGGGTCGAGCAGTACTTC. This gives the protein CASSQGGVEQYF.

This clonotype was recorded at least ten times. V and J are TRBV15 and TRBJ2-7; D gene uncertain. Germline V lookup: CDR1 LNHNV, CDR2 YYDKDF (reference sequence). Trimming shortened V by 1 base and J by 2 bases, and 12 bases separated the two germline ends. The CDR3 extends over 15 amino acids. The CDR3 region is CATSRAPIQTYEQYF. In nucleotides, the CDR3 is TGTGCCACCAGCAGAGCCCCAATTCAGACCTACGAGCAGTACTTC.

This clonotype came up many times. The genes are TRBV5-4 and TRBJ1-1; perhaps TRBD1 as D (6 bases). V gave up 4 bases and J gave up 1 base, with 17 bases separating them. This CDR3 is 16 amino acids long. In germline, CDR1 is SGHNT, CDR2 YYREEE (reference sequence). The CDR3 bases are TGTGCCAGCAGCCCACCGGGTACAGGGAAGAACACTGAAGCTTTCTTT. Translated, it gives CASSPPGTGKNTEAFF.